These T cell receptor beta chains were read from a single sample in a study of post-analysis software for immune sequencing data. Each CDR3 protein is one row after TCRdb ran MiXCR on the PCR reads. The sample records 150,000 to 200,000 distinct CDR3 sequences, around 36% being singletons. The sample here was blood, taken after autologous hematopoietic stem cell transplantation. Source of these receptors: a girl aged 5 to 17 with multiple sclerosis. Both conserved end residues are part of each CDR3. The order of the fields is J gene, D gene, clone size, V gene, CDR3 DNA, CDR3 protein. The D gene is left open where the match is weak. The listing skips clone size in some rows; elsewhere it reads once, few, many or a size class.

>TRBJ2-7|.|few|TRBV5-1
TGCGCCAGCAGCTTAGGGGGTGTTTACGAGCAGTACTTC
CASSLGGVYEQYF
>TRBJ2-7|TRBD2|few|TRBV29-1
TGCAGCGTTGAAGTGCGGGAGTCCTCGTACGAGCAGTACTTC
CSVEVRESSYEQYF
>TRBJ2-1|.|.|TRBV6-2/TRBV6-3
TGTGCCAGCACCGTCGGACAGGAGCAGTTCTTC
CASTVGQEQFF
>TRBJ2-7|TRBD2|.|TRBV20-1
TGCAGTGCTAGCACTAGCGGGAGTAACGAGCAGTACTTC
CSASTSGSNEQYF
>TRBJ2-7|.|.|TRBV28
TGTGCCAGCAGCCGACGATACGAGCAGTACTTC
CASSRRYEQYF
>TRBJ1-5|.|few|TRBV7-6
TGTGCCAGCAGCTTTGACACGGGGCCCCAGCATTTT
CASSFDTGPQHF
>TRBJ2-3|TRBD2|.|TRBV10-3
TGTGCCATCAGTGAAACAAGACTAGCGGGAGCAACAACTAGCACAGATACGCAGTATTTT
CAISETRLAGATTSTDTQYF
>TRBJ2-1|TRBD2|many|TRBV29-1
TGCAGCGTTGTTTCGGGGGCGGGAGGGCCGTATTCTGAGCAGTTCTTC
CSVVSGAGGPYSEQFF
>TRBJ2-3|.|.|TRBV2
TGTGCCAGCAGTGTGAAAGATACGCAGTATTTT
CASSVKDTQYF
>TRBJ2-4|.|.|TRBV13
TGTGCCAGCAGCTTAGGCATTAGGACCAATATAAAAAACATTCAGTACTTC
CASSLGIRTNIKNIQYF
>TRBJ2-7|TRBD1|few|TRBV27
TGTGCCAGCAGCCGACAGGGACATCAGTACTTC
CASSRQGHQYF
>TRBJ2-3|TRBD1|.|TRBV11-3
TGTGCCAGCAGCCCAGGGGGCGGGGGCACAGATACGCAGTATTTT
CASSPGGGGTDTQYF
>TRBJ2-3|TRBD1|few|TRBV24-1
TGTGCCACCAGTGATTACAGGGGAGGCACAGATACGCAGTATTTT
CATSDYRGGTDTQYF
>TRBJ1-1|.|.|TRBV7-2
TGTGCCAGCAGCGTTTTGGTAATGGGTCCTTTAGAGGACACTGAAGCTTTCTTT
CASSVLVMGPLEDTEAFF
>TRBJ2-1|TRBD1|.|TRBV7-3
TGTGCCGGCAGCTCACGACAGGGGACACTCAATGAGCAGTTCTTC
CAGSSRQGTLNEQFF
>TRBJ2-3|.|.|TRBV15
TGTGCCACCAGCAGACCAGACGTGGGCACAGATACGCAGTATTTT
CATSRPDVGTDTQYF
>TRBJ2-4|TRBD2|.|TRBV18
TGTGCCAGCTCACCACGACTAGCGGGAAGCATTCAGTACTTC
CASSPRLAGSIQYF
>TRBJ2-3|.|.|TRBV5-1
TGCGCCAGCAGCTTGGCGGGGCAGGGCTTCATAGATACGCAGTATTTT
CASSLAGQGFIDTQYF
>TRBJ2-7|TRBD2|few|TRBV6-6
TGTGCCAGCAGCAGACGGACTAGCAGCTCCTACGAGCAGTACTTC
CASSRRTSSSYEQYF
>TRBJ2-3|TRBD2|.|TRBV11-3
TGTGCCAGCAGCTCCCGGTCGACTAGCGGGAGCACGGATACGCAGTATTTT
CASSSRSTSGSTDTQYF
>TRBJ2-3|.|many|TRBV4-2
TGTGCCAGCAGCGATTCCACAGATACGCAGTATTTT
CASSDSTDTQYF
>TRBJ2-5|.|.|TRBV7-9
TGTGCCCGCAGCCCCCAGGCCCCGGGGCAAGAGACCCAGTACTTC
CARSPQAPGQETQYF
>TRBJ1-5|.|few|TRBV5-5
TGTGCCAGCAGCTTGGTCGGGCAAAGCAATCAGCCCCAGCATTTT
CASSLVGQSNQPQHF
>TRBJ1-2|.|few|TRBV28
TGTGCCAGCAGTGGCGTAGGGGATGGCTACACCTTC
CASSGVGDGYTF
>TRBJ2-2|.|.|TRBV12-3/TRBV12-4
TGTGCCAGCAGTTTAGGGGGGCGACTGGGTACCTCTGGGGAGCTGTTTTTT
CASSLGGRLGTSGELFF
>TRBJ2-1|TRBD2|few|TRBV6-5
TGTGCCAGCATTCCACTAGCGGGAAGACTCAATGAGCAGTTCTTC
CASIPLAGRLNEQFF
>TRBJ2-5|.|few|TRBV15
TGTGCCACCAGCAAGACCATCTCGGCAGAGACCCAGTACTTC
CATSKTISAETQYF
>TRBJ2-1|.|.|TRBV7-8
TGTGCCAGCAGCTTCGGGCGGGATGGTCGCGAGCAGTTCTTC
CASSFGRDGREQFF
>TRBJ2-7|TRBD2|.|TRBV15
TGTGCCACTAGCAGTGGGACTAGAACCTACGAGCAGTACTTC
CATSSGTRTYEQYF
>TRBJ2-5|.|.|TRBV5-1
TGCGCCAGCAGCTTGGCCGGGTTAGGTGGTCGGGAGACCCAGTACTTC
CASSLAGLGGRETQYF
>TRBJ2-3|TRBD2|few|TRBV7-2
TGTGCCAGCAGCTCGAGGACTAGCGGGAAAGCAGATACGCAGTATTTT
CASSSRTSGKADTQYF
>TRBJ2-1|TRBD2|many|TRBV9
TGTGCCAGCAGCGTAGCCGGGACTAGCGGGGCTACGGAGCAGTTCTTC
CASSVAGTSGATEQFF
>TRBJ2-1|.|.|TRBV14
TGTGCCAGCAGCCAAGGCCCCGGGCCTAGCCGTTACAATGAGCAGTTCTTC
CASSQGPGPSRYNEQFF
>TRBJ2-3|TRBD2|few|TRBV24-1
TGTGCCACCACTCCCCGAGCGACTAGCGGAGATAGCACAGATACGCAGTATTTT
CATTPRATSGDSTDTQYF
>TRBJ1-2|TRBD1|few|TRBV7-2
TGTGCCAGCAGCTTAGTGGGTCGGATAGGGGGCCTGGGAGATGGCTACACCTTC
CASSLVGRIGGLGDGYTF
>TRBJ2-5|.|once|TRBV20-1
TGCAGTGCCCGAGACCCCTCGGGGGAGACCCAGTACTTC
CSARDPSGETQYF
>TRBJ2-1|.|few|TRBV27
TGTGCCAGCAGTTTAGGAAGAGAGCTGGACAATGAGCAGTTCTTC
CASSLGRELDNEQFF
>TRBJ2-5|TRBD2|.|TRBV18
TGTGCCAGCTCACCCGAGCGACTAGCGGGGATCGAGACCCAGTACTTC
CASSPERLAGIETQYF
>TRBJ2-5|.|.|TRBV20-1
TGCAGTGCTAGTAGCCCAATCCCGCTAGCAACCCAGTACTTC
CSASSPIPLATQYF
>TRBJ2-1|TRBD1|.|TRBV10-3
TGTGCCATCAGCCCCCCGACAGGGGAGCAGTTCTTC
CAISPPTGEQFF
>TRBJ2-7|TRBD1|.|TRBV20-1
TGCAGTGCTTCTACCCGGGACAGGCGACCCTACGAGCAGTACTTC
CSASTRDRRPYEQYF